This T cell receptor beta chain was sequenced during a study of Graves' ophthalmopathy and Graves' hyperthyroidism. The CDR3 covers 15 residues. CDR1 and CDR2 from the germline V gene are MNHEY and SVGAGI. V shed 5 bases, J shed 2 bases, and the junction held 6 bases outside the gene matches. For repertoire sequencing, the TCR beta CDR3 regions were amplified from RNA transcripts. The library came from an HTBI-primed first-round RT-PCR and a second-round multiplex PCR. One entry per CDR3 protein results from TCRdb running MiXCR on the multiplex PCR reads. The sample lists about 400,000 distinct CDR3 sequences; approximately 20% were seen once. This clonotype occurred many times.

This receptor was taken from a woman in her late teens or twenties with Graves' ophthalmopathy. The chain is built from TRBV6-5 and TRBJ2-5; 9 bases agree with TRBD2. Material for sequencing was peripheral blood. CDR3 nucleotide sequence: TGTGCCAGCAGTCCGACTAGCGGCACACAAGAGACCCAGTACTTC. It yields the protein CASSPTSGTQETQYF.